This T cell receptor beta chain originates from a study of T cell repertoires in cytomegalovirus infection (dated by TCRdb to between 2018 and 2020). About the study as a whole: The HLA type of each donor mattered for the analysis, because public TCR beta signatures pointed to carriage of CMV infection along with the matching HLA type.

Overall results and qualifications from the work: In both this cohort and an independent cohort of 352 donors, the cumulative frequency of public TCR beta family members distinguished carriers of CMV infection plus the relevant HLA type. The ex vivo response was dominated by HLA-C-restricted CMV-specific TCR beta clonotypes, which also provided the single most frequent clonotype in two of eight donors.

The CDR3 goes from the cysteine to the phenylalanine over 14 residues. Kept here is only the CDR3 DNA, which spans 42 bases and is read in frame from base 1. The germline V gene gives CDR1 as MNHEY and CDR2 as SVGEGT. V is cut back by 5 bases and J by 3 bases, with 7 bases in the junction unmatched. Only a few counts were recorded for this clonotype. Its antigen is unknown. No quality values exist for individual bases; no much larger clone is one base distant. The sequencing machine was an Illumina HiSeq 1500. TCRdb itself trimmed the public reads at Q25 with fastp, ran MiXCR and retained productive beta chains. A single entry per CDR3 protein holds the most common genes and DNA from its merged rows. The sample table contains 97,000 or so distinct CDR3 sequences; only one count was recorded for approximately 15% of them. The ten largest clones capture approximately 7.6% of the sample.

The chain links TRBV6-2 or TRBV6-3 with TRBJ2-7; 7 bases in between match TRBD1. The sample was PBMCs. This TCR was recovered from a human donor in good health (CMV status not recorded). Some clones in this sample may be carry-over from other donors' samples. In nucleotide form, the sequence is TGTGCCAGCAGTCCGGGACAGACCCACTACGAGCAGTACTTC. Translation gives CASSPGQTHYEQYF.